One and the same sample provided the 4 T cell receptor beta chains below, sequenced in a study of blood T cell repertoires in COVID-19. The table came from immunoSEQ multiplex PCR; TCRdb's copy has only in-frame clones and leaves some out. Here the sample spans about 480,000 clones, around nine tenths being singletons. Sequencing was carried out using PBMCs or T cells enriched from blood (not recorded which). The source is a woman between 40 and 55 years old who had recovered from COVID-19.

This rearrangement joins TRBV4-3 to TRBJ2-5; 8 nucleotides match TRBD2. With 0 bases clipped from V and 0 bases from J, the junction kept 15 bases outside the gene matches. This CDR3 comprises 20 residues. Germline lookup yields CDR1 LGHNA and CDR2 YSLEER. The CDR3 nucleotides are TGCGCCAGCAGCCAAGACCCCTATTCTGAGGTAGCGGGGAACCAAGAGACCCAGTACTTC. Encoded protein: CASSQDPYSEVAGNQETQYF.

V and J are TRBV5-8 and TRBJ1-2; D not certain. V was shortened by 0 bases and J by 5 bases, with 2 bases between the two germline ends. Germline V gives CDR1 SGHTS, CDR2 YDEGEE. The CDR3 is 11 amino acids. In DNA, the CDR3 is TGTGCCAGCAGCTTGGCGTATGGCTACACCTTC. Its protein is CASSLAYGYTF.

This clone was seen only once. The genes are TRBV7-8 and TRBJ2-5, with 9 nucleotides matching TRBD1. J gave up 3 bases and V 10 bases, and 12 bases lay outside the gene matches. This CDR3 has 15 residues. Germline CDR1 SGHVS, CDR2 FQNEAQ. CDR3 region: CATSRDRVTKETQYF. Written as DNA, the CDR3 is TGTGCCACCTCTCGGGACAGGGTTACCAAAGAGACCCAGTACTTC. The variable domain in full, completed from reference TRBV7-8 and TRBJ2-5, reads GAGVSQSPRYKVAKRGQDVALRCDPISGHVSLFWYQQALGQGPEFLTYFQNEAQLDKSGLPSDRFFAERPEGSVSTLKIQRTQQEDSAVYLCATSRDRVTKETQYFGPGTRLLVL.

V and J are TRBV6-5 and TRBJ1-4; TRBD1 aligns across 7 bases. The germline V gene encodes CDR1 MNHEY and CDR2 SVGAGI. This CDR3 is 15 amino acids long. The V segment lost 5 bases and the J segment 4 bases; nucleotides outside the gene matches: 7. The CDR3 protein is CASSPPGQHNEKLFF. The CDR3 DNA follows: TGTGCCAGCAGTCCCCCGGGACAGCATAATGAAAAACTGTTTTTT.